Described below is a single TCR beta chain sequence and its context. Its antigen remains unknown. These data originate in a study of STAT3 mutations in large granular lymphocyte leukemia. Overall study: Among longitudinally sequenced T-LGLL patients, roughly half had canonical activating STAT3 mutations detected. Study-wide results and caveats: Clonal expansion was inferred from samples taken at other timepoints. At least one immunodominant TCR beta clonotype appeared in every T-cell large granular lymphocyte leukemia patient.

Assay: immunoSEQ multiplex PCR; the TCRdb copy retains only in-frame clones and omits some. There are roughly 4,400 clones in the sample; roughly 49% occur only once, and around 80% lies in the top ten. Trimming left V 7 bases short and J 5 bases short, with 10 bases between. CDR1 SQVTM and CDR2 ANQGSEA come from the germline V gene. This CDR3 region has 11 residues. The sequence derives from a man aged 60-69 years with T-cell large granular lymphocyte leukemia. Some clones in this sample may be carry-over from other donors' samples. Sequenced material: peripheral blood mononuclear cells. The chain couples TRBV29-1 to TRBJ2-3, with D unclear. For the CDR3, the DNA is TGCAGCGGCGGACGGGTAGATACGCAGTATTTT. It encodes CSGGRVDTQYF.